This TCR beta chain was sequenced during a study of identical twins. About this clonotype itself: Just one base apart from a much larger clone, this may be a read error.

MiXCR was run by TCRdb on the 5' RACE reads, yielding one entry per CDR3 protein. The sample includes approximately 550,000 distinct CDR3 sequences, 20% to 25% of them seen just once. The V gene's germline CDR1 is SGHAT and CDR2 FQDESV (reference sequence). This CDR3 is built from 18 residues. This sample also appeared in a second study, on yellow fever vaccine responses in identical twins.

The chain links TRBV11-1 to TRBJ2-1; 14 bases fit TRBD2. This receptor was taken from a woman between 18 and 30 years old in good health. Sequenced input: CD4+ T cells sorted from blood. As DNA, the CDR3 is TGTGCCGGCAGCTCACGGGGACTAGCGGGAGATAGTTACAATGAGCAGTTCTTC. Translating it yields CAGSSRGLAGDSYNEQFF.